This T cell receptor (beta chain) was recovered during a study of beta chain features in type 1 diabetes. Expressed TCRB transcripts were sequenced because the isolated RNA had all been reverse transcribed beforehand. Repertoires were generated with immunoSEQ multiplex PCR, while TCRdb's copy carries only in-frame clones and drops some. Of about 180,000 clones detected, under 9.5% appear once; the ten largest clones hold 0.5%. Per germline, CDR1 SGHRS and CDR2 YFSETQ. This CDR3 is 12 amino acids long. The germline V and J ends were trimmed by 4 bases and 11 bases, with 12 bases remaining between them. Turning to this clone: Its antigen is still unknown.

Study observations and caveats: The study found moderately but significantly shorter TCRB CDR3s in all four CD4+ subsets of Type 1 diabetes patients. cDNA-based sequencing might over-represent cells highly expressing TCR.

The chain joins TRBV5-1 to TRBJ1-4; D unclear. The receptor was isolated from a young man with type 1 diabetes. Sequencing used central memory CD4+ T cells from blood. The CDR3 bases are TGCGCCAGCAGCCTACTAGGTTTGAAACTGTTTTTT. Protein sequence: CASSLLGLKLFF.